A single sample gave rise to the 21 T cell receptor beta chains below, sequenced in a study of T cell responses to AZD1222 COVID-19 vaccine (dated by TCRdb to about 2021). Receptor libraries were prepared by the immunoSEQ multiplex PCR assay. TCRdb carries this immuneACCESS record with in-frame sequences only. Its versions omit some clonotypes, under half of them owing to an unresolved V gene in the studies checked, with the rest unexplained. The sample table shows about 70,000 clones, and 85% are seen once. Around 21% of the sample goes to the ten largest clones. The time point label, as the study defines it: baseline before first vaccination. The source was peripheral blood, collected on day 0 of AZD1222 vaccination. Receptor source: an adult in good health.

The genes are TRBV18 and TRBJ1-1; D remains ambiguous. V lost 3 bases and J 1 base, leaving 9 bases between the germline ends. The CDR3 is made up of 14 amino acids. The V gene's germline CDR1 is KGHSH and CDR2 LQKENI. CDR3 region: CASSPAGRNTEAFF. Here the CDR3 DNA reads TGTGCCAGCTCACCGGCTGGGAGGAACACTGAAGCTTTCTTT.

About this clone itself: The junction and the germline gene differ at one end; a read error may be behind it. Other DNA sequences in this specimen translate into the identical CDR3. The chain links TRBV12-3 or TRBV12-4 to TRBJ2-3; no definite D call. CDR3 length equals 13 residues. The CDR3 protein is CASSFLGTDTQYF. The DNA of the CDR3 is TGTGCCAGCAGTTTTTTGGGTACAGATACACAGTATTTT.

The chain employs TRBV12-5 and TRBJ1-1, with D unresolved. Per germline, CDR1 LGHNT and CDR2 FRNRAP. The CDR3 loop spans 16 amino acids. V was clipped by 1 base and J by 4 bases, with 16 bases between them. CDR3 in amino acids: CASGLGGKTFFTEAFF. The CDR3 nucleotides read TGTGCTAGTGGTTTGGGTGGTAAGACCTTTTTCACTGAAGCTTTCTTT. Filled out from reference TRBV12-5 and TRBJ1-1, the complete variable domain reads DARVTQTPRHKVTEMGQEVTMRCQPILGHNTVFWYRQTMMQGLELLAYFRNRAPLDDSGMPKDRFSAEMPDATLATLKIQPSEPRDSAVYFCASGLGGKTFFTEAFFGQGTRLTVV.

The chain is built from TRBV4-1 and TRBJ1-1, with D possibly matching TRBD1 (5 bases). The CDR3 has 17 amino acids. The V gene's germline CDR1 is MGHRA and CDR2 YSYEKL. Between the trimmed V and J ends, which lost 1 base and 4 bases, there was a span of 19 bases. The CDR3 DNA is TGCGCCAGCAGCCAAGCGGTGAGCGGGGCGCTCGGCACTGAAGCTTTCTTT. This sequence encodes CASSQAVSGALGTEAFF.

The chain couples TRBV5-1 to TRBJ1-3; tentatively, D is TRBD1 (6 bases). V was pared by 0 bases and J by 6 bases, with 10 bases between. CDR3 length equals 14 residues. Germline V CDR1 and CDR2: SGHRS, YFSETQ. For the CDR3, the DNA is TGCGCCAGCAGCTTGGGACAGGTTCCAAACACCATATATTTT. Translated, it gives CASSLGQVPNTIYF.

This chain joins TRBV7-8 and TRBJ1-4; possibly TRBD1 for D (5 bases). V shed 0 bases and J shed 13 bases, with 21 bases lying between them. This CDR3 comprises 16 residues. Germline V gives CDR1 SGHVS, CDR2 FQNEAQ. CDR3 DNA sequence: TGTGCCAGCAGCTTAGCTCGAGGACGAGCCGGGGGGGGACTGTTTTTT. Translated, it gives CASSLARGRAGGGLFF.

J is TRBJ1-5 and V is TRBV2, with D tentatively TRBD1 (5 bases). There are 15 residues in the CDR3. V was cut by 8 bases and J by 10 bases, with 24 bases left in between. Per the germline V gene, CDR1 is SNHLY and CDR2 is FYNNEI. CDR3 DNA sequence: TGTGCCAGCCGGAAACGATTGGGGACTCCCCTACCCCAGCATTTT. Its protein product is CASRKRLGTPLPQHF.

The chain links TRBV7-2 to TRBJ2-1, with 8 bases fitting TRBD2. Losses at the gene ends were 4 bases for V and 3 bases for J; bases not matched to a gene: 14. The CDR3 has 18 residues. Germline values: CDR1 SGHTA, CDR2 FQGNSA. Here the CDR3 reads CASSSSRGGGLLYNEQFF. Here the CDR3 DNA reads TGTGCCAGCAGCTCCTCACGGGGCGGGGGGCTTCTCTACAATGAGCAGTTCTTC.

The chain links TRBV9 to TRBJ1-3, with D unresolved. Between the trimmed V and J ends, which lost 0 bases and 0 bases, there was a span of 1 base. This CDR3 region has 13 residues. Germline lookup yields CDR1 SGDLS and CDR2 YYNGEE. CDR3 bases: TGTGCCAGCAGCGTAGGCTCTGGAAACACCATATATTTT. Encoded protein: CASSVGSGNTIYF.

The chain couples TRBV19 to TRBJ1-5, with no clear D. V gave up 5 bases and J gave up 5 bases, with 13 bases separating them. Germline values: CDR1 LNHDA, CDR2 SQIVND (reference sequence). The CDR3 contains 14 residues. CDR3 protein: CASSFLHGDQPQHF. In nucleotides, the CDR3 is TGTGCCAGTAGTTTTCTCCATGGCGATCAGCCCCAGCATTTT. The whole variable domain, filled in from reference TRBV19 and TRBJ1-5, reads DGGITQSPKYLFRKEGQNVTLSCEQNLNHDAMYWYRQDPGQGLRLIYYSQIVNDFQKGDIAEGYSVSREKKESFPLTVTSAQKNPTAFYLCASSFLHGDQPQHFGDGTRLSIL.

The chain couples TRBV5-4 to TRBJ2-2; no clear D gene. Germline V gene lookup returns CDR1 SGHNT and CDR2 YYREEE (reference sequence). The CDR3 has 15 amino acids. V was cut by 4 bases and J by 0 bases, with 10 bases left in between. CDR3 sequence: CASSRVGPNTGELFF. As DNA, the CDR3 is TGTGCCAGCAGCCGGGTCGGGCCGAACACCGGGGAGCTGTTTTTT.

This sequence joins TRBV15 and TRBJ1-4, with D possibly matching TRBD1 (6 bases). Germline CDR1 and CDR2: LNHNV and YYDKDF (reference sequence). V was shortened by 5 bases and J by 8 bases, with 18 bases between the two germline ends. This CDR3 spans 15 amino acids. The DNA for the CDR3 is TGTGCCACCAGCCCAACGGGGGGCTGGGACGAAAAACTGTTTTTT. It translates to CATSPTGGWDEKLFF.

The chain joins TRBV5-1 to TRBJ2-7, with 9 bases matching TRBD1. Germline CDR1 and CDR2: SGHRS and YFSETQ. The CDR3 contains 13 residues. V lost 1 base and J lost 12; bases outside the gene matches: 8. CDR3 DNA: TGCGCCAGCAGCTTGACGGGACAGGGTGAGAGGTACTTC. Translated, it gives CASSLTGQGERYF.

V gene TRBV6-5 combines with J gene TRBJ1-4; no clear D. CDR3 length: 13 residues. Germline V CDR1 and CDR2: MNHEY, SVGAGI. Trimming left V 7 bases short and J 5 bases short, with 11 bases between. CDR3 coding DNA: TGTGCCAGCATCCGTGACGGAAATGAAAAACTGTTTTTT. It translates to CASIRDGNEKLFF.

The chain employs TRBV7-8 and TRBJ1-1; TRBD1 is a possible D gene (6 bases). Germline CDR1 is SGHVS and CDR2 is FQNEAQ. V was trimmed by 8 bases and J by 5 bases, leaving 18 bases between them. The length of the CDR3 is 14 residues. CDR3 amino acids: CASGGSGVLTEAFF. The CDR3 nucleotides are TGTGCCAGCGGGGGCAGCGGGGTGTTGACTGAAGCTTTCTTT.

The chain links TRBV18 to TRBJ1-2; D gene uncertain. The CDR3 extends over 14 amino acids. Germline lookup yields CDR1 KGHSH and CDR2 LQKENI. Trimming removed 0 bases at V and 1 base at J, with 6 bases between. The DNA for the CDR3 is TGTGCCAGCTCACCACCGGCGAGTAACTATGGCTACACCTTC. This encodes CASSPPASNYGYTF.

The V call is TRBV7-9, the J call TRBJ2-2; 11 bases match TRBD2. The CDR3 spans 16 residues. Germline values: CDR1 SEHNR, CDR2 FQNEAQ (reference sequence). The ends lost 7 bases at V and 1 base at J; junction bases unmatched: 5. The CDR3 loop reads CASTMGLAVNTGELFF. The CDR3 DNA reads TGTGCCAGCACTATGGGACTAGCGGTGAACACCGGGGAGCTGTTTTTT.

The V gene is TRBV20-1, the J gene TRBJ2-1; D unclear. The V gene's germline CDR1 is DFQATT and CDR2 SNEGSKA (reference sequence). V gave up 6 bases and J gave up 9 bases, with 12 bases separating them. The CDR3 is made up of 11 amino acids. The CDR3 DNA is TGCAGTGCACTCCGTACGGTTGAGCAGTTCTTC. Protein product: CSALRTVEQFF.

The chain couples TRBV5-1 to TRBJ2-1, with TRBD1 matching over 8 bases. Per the germline V gene, CDR1 is SGHRS and CDR2 is YFSETQ. With 4 bases clipped from V and 7 bases from J, the junction kept 7 bases outside the gene matches. The length of the CDR3 is 14 residues. CDR3 protein: CASSPDRGVNEQFF. The CDR3 bases are TGCGCCAGCAGCCCTGACAGGGGCGTGAATGAGCAGTTCTTC.

The chain uses TRBV19 and TRBJ1-2; the D is unclear. The V gene lost 3 bases and the J gene lost 4 bases, with 9 bases spanning the gap. The CDR3 is 13 amino acids. The germline V gene has CDR1 LNHDA and CDR2 SQIVND (reference sequence). This chain's CDR3 is CASSIDILYGYTF. CDR3 in DNA: TGTGCCAGTAGTATCGACATTCTCTATGGCTACACCTTC.

The chain recombines TRBV11-3 with TRBJ2-1, with D hard to call. CDR1 is SGHNT, CDR2 YENEEA, per germline. The V gene lost 4 bases and the J gene lost 5 bases, with 12 bases spanning the gap. CDR3 length: 14 amino acids. The CDR3 reads CASSSSIGDNEQFF. The CDR3, as DNA: TGTGCCAGCAGCTCATCAATCGGAGACAATGAGCAGTTCTTC.